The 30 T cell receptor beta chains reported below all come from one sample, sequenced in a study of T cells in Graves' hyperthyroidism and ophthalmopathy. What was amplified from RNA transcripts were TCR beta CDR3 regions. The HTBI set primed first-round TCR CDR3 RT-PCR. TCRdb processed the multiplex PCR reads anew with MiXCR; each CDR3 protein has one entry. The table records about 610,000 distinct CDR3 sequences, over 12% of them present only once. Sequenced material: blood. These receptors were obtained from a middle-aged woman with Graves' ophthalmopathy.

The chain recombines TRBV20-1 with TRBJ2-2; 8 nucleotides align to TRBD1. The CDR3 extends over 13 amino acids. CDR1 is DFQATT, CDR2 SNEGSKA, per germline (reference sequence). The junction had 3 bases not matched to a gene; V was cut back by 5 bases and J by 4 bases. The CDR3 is CSASTGGTGELFF. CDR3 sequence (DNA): TGCAGTGCTTCTACAGGGGGCACCGGGGAGCTGTTTTTT.

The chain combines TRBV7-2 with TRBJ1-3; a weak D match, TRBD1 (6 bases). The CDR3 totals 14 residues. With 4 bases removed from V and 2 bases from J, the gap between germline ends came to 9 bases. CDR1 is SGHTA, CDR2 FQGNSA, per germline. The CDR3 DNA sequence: TGTGCCAGCAGCTACAGGGTCACTGGAAACACCATATATTTT. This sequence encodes CASSYRVTGNTIYF.

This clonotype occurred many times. The CDR3 DNA reads TGTGCCAGCAGTTCCCGAGGGATGAACACTGAAGCTTTCTTT. Encoded protein: CASSSRGMNTEAFF. The genes are TRBV6-2 or TRBV6-3 and TRBJ1-1; D unclear. The CDR3 sequence is 14 residues long. Trimming removed 4 bases at V and 0 bases at J, with 9 bases between. The germline V gene has CDR1 MNHEY and CDR2 SVGEGT.

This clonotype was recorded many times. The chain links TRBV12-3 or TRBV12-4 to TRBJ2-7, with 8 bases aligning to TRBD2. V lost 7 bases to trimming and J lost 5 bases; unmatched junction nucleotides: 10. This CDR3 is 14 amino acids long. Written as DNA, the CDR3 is TGTGCCAGCACCGAGATCGGACTAGCTGACGAGCAGTACTTC. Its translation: CASTEIGLADEQYF.

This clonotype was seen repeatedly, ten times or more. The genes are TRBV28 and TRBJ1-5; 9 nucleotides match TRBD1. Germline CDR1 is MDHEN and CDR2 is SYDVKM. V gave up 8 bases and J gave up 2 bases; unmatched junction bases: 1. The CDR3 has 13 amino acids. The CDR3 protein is CASWDRGNQPQHF. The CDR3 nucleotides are TGTGCCAGCTGGGACAGGGGCAATCAGCCCCAGCATTTT.

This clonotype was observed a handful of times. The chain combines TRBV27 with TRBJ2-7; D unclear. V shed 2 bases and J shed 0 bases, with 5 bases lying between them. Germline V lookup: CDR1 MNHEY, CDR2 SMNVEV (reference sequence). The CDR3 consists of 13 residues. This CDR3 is CASSLDFSYEQYF. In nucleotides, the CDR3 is TGTGCCAGCAGTTTAGACTTCTCCTACGAGCAGTACTTC.

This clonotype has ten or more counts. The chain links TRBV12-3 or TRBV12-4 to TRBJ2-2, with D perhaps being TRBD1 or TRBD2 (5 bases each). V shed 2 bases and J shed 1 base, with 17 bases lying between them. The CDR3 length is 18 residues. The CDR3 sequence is CASSLTPLGTENTGELFF. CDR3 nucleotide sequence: TGTGCCAGCAGTTTAACCCCACTAGGGACCGAGAACACCGGGGAGCTGTTTTTT.

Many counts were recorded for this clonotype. In nucleotides, the CDR3 is TGTGCCAGCAGCCCCACCGACAGGGACACTGAAGCTTTCTTT. It translates to CASSPTDRDTEAFF. This chain uses TRBV12-3 or TRBV12-4 with TRBJ1-1; 7 bases line up with TRBD1. The CDR3 runs 14 residues. With 6 bases clipped from V and 3 bases from J, the junction kept 7 bases outside the gene matches.

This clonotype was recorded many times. The CDR3 loop is CASSQESKGYLGYTF. Written as DNA, the CDR3 is TGCGCCAGCAGCCAAGAATCAAAAGGGTACCTAGGCTACACCTTC. The rearrangement links TRBV4-1 to TRBJ1-2; no clear D gene. Germline V CDR1 and CDR2: MGHRA, YSYEKL. The V and J ends lost 0 bases and 8 bases respectively, with 16 bases between them. This CDR3 has 15 amino acids.

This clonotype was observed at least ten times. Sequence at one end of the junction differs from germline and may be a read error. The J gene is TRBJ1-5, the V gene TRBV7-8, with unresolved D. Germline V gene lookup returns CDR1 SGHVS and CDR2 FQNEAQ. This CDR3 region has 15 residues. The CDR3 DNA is TGTGCCAGCAGTTTAGCCGGGAATAGCAATCAGCCCCAGCATTTT. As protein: CASSLAGNSNQPQHF.

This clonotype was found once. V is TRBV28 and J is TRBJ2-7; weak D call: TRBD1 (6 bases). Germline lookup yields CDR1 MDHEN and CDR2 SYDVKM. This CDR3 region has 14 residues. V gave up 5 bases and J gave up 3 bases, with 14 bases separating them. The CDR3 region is CASSRRGQLYEQYF. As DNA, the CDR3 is TGTGCCAGCAGTCGAAGGGGACAACTCTACGAGCAGTACTTC.

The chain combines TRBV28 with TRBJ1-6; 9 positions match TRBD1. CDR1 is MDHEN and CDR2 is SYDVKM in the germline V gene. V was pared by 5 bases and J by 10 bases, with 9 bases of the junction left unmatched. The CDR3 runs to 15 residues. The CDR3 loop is CASSPRQGVQSPLHF. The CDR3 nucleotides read TGTGCCAGCAGTCCAAGACAGGGGGTTCAATCACCCCTCCACTTT.

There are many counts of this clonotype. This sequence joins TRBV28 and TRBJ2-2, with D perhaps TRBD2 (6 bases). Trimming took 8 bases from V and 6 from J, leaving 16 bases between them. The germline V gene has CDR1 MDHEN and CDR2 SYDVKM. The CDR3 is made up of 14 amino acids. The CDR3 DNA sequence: TGTGCCAGCTTGGTGACTAGAGGCTCCGGGGAGCTGTTTTTT. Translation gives CASLVTRGSGELFF. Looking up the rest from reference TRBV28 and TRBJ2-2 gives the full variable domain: DVKVTQSSRYLVKRTGEKVFLECVQDMDHENMFWYRQDPGLGLRLIYFSYDVKMKEKGDIPEGYSVSREKKERFSLILESASTNQTSMYLCASLVTRGSGELFFGEGSRLTVL.

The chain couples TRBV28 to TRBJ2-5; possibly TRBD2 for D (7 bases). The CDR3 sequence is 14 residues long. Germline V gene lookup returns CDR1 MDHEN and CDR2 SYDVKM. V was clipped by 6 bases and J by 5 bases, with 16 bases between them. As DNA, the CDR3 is TGTGCCAGCAGAGACTCGGGGGGCGCGGAGACCCAGTACTTC. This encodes CASRDSGGAETQYF.

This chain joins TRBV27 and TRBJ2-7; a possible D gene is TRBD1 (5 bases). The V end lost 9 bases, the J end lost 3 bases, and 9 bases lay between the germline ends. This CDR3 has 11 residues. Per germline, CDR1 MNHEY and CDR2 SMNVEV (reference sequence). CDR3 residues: CARTVGYEQYF. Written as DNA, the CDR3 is TGTGCCAGGACAGTGGGCTACGAGCAGTACTTC.

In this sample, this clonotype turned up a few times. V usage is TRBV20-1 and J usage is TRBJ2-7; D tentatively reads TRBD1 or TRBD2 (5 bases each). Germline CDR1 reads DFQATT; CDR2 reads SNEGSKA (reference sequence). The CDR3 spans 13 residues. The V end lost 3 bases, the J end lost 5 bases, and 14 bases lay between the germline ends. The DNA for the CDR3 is TGCAGTGCTAGGGGGGTATCGGGTAACGAGCAGTACTTC. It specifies CSARGVSGNEQYF.

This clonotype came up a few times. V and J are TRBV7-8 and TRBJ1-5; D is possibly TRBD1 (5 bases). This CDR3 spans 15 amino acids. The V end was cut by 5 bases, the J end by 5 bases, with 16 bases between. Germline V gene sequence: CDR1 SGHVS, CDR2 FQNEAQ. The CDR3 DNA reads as TGTGCCAGCAGCACCCCGGGGGTATCGGATCAGCCCCAGCATTTT. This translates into CASSTPGVSDQPQHF. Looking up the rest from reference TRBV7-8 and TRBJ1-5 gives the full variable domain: GAGVSQSPRYKVAKRGQDVALRCDPISGHVSLFWYQQALGQGPEFLTYFQNEAQLDKSGLPSDRFFAERPEGSVSTLKIQRTQQEDSAVYLCASSTPGVSDQPQHFGDGTRLSIL.

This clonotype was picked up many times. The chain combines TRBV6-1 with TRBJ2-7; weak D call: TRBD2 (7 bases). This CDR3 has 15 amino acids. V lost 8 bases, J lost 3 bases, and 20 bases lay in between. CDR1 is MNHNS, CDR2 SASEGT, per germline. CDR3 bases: TGTGCCAGCCGCCGGGGGGCGGGAGACGGCTACGAGCAGTACTTC. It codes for CASRRGAGDGYEQYF.

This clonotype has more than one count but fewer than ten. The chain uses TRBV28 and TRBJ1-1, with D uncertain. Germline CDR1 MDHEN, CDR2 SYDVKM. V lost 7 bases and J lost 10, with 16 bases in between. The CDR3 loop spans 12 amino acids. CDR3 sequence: CASTVDRFVAFF. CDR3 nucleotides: TGTGCCAGCACCGTCGACCGATTCGTAGCTTTCTTT.

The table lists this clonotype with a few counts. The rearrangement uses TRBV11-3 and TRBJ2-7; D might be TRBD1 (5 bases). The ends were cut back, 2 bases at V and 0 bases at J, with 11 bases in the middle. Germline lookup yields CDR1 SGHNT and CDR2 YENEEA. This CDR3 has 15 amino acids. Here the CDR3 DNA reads TGTGCCAGCAGCTTATATACAGGAAGCTCCTACGAGCAGTACTTC. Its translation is CASSLYTGSSYEQYF. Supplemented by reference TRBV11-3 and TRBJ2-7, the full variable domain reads EAGVVQSPRYKIIEKKQPVAFWCNPISGHNTLYWYLQNLGQGPELLIRYENEEAVDDSQLPKDRFSAERLKGVDSTLKIQPAELGDSAVYLCASSLYTGSSYEQYFGPGTRLTVT.

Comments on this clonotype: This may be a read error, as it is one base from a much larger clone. The CDR3 spells CGANRAYTEAFF. CDR3 sequence (DNA): TGCGGTGCTAATAGGGCGTACACTGAAGCTTTCTTT. The gene calls are TRBV20-1 and TRBJ1-1; D uncertain. From germline, CDR1 is DFQATT and CDR2 SNEGSKA (reference sequence). The CDR3 contains 12 residues.

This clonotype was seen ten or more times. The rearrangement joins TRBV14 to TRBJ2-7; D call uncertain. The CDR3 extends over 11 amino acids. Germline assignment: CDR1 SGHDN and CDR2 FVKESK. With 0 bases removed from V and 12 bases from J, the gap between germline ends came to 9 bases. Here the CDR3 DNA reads TGTGCCAGCAGCCAAGATATCATTCGGTACTTC. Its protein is CASSQDIIRYF.

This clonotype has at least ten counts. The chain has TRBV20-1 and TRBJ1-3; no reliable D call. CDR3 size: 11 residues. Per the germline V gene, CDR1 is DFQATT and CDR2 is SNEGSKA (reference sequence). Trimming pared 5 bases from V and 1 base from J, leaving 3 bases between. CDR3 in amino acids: CSALSGNTIYF. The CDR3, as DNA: TGCAGTGCTTTATCTGGAAACACCATATATTTT.

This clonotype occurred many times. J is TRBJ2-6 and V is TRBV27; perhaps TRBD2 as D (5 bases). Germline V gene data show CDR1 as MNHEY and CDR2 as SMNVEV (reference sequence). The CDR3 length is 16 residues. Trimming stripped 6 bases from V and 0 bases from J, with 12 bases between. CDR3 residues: CASSTGMSSGANVLTF. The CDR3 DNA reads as TGTGCCAGCAGCACCGGGATGTCCTCTGGGGCCAACGTCCTGACTTTC.

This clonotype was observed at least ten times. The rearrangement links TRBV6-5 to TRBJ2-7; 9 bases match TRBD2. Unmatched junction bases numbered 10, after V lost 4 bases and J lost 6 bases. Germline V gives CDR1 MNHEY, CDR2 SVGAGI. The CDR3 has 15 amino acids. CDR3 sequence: CASSLEGLASGEQYF. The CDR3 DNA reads TGTGCCAGCAGTTTAGAGGGACTAGCTTCGGGCGAGCAGTACTTC.

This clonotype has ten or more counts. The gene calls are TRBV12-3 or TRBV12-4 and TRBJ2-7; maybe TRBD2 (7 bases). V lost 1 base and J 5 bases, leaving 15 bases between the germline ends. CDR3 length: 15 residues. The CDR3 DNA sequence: TGTGCCAGCAGTTTAGAGGGCAGGGGAGGGGACGAGCAGTACTTC. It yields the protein CASSLEGRGGDEQYF.

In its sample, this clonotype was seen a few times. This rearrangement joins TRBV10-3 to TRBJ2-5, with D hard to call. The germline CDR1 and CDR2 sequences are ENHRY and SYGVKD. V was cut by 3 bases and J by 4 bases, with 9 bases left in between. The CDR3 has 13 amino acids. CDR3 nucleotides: TGTGCCATCAGTGAAGACCCAGGAGAGACCCAGTACTTC. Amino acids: CAISEDPGETQYF.

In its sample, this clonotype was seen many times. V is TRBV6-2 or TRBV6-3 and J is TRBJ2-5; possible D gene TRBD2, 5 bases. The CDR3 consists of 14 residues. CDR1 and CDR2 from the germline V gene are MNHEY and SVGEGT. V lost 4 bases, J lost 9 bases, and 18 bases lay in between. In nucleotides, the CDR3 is TGTGCCAGCAGTTTCAGCGGCCCTTTTTGGGCCCAGTACTTC. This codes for CASSFSGPFWAQYF.

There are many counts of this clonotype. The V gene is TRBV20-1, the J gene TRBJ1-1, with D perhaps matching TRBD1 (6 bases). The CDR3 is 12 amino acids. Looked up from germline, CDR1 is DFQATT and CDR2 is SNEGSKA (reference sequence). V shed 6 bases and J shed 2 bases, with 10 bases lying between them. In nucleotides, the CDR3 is TGCAGTGCGCAACAGGGCAACACTGAAGCTTTCTTT. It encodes CSAQQGNTEAFF.

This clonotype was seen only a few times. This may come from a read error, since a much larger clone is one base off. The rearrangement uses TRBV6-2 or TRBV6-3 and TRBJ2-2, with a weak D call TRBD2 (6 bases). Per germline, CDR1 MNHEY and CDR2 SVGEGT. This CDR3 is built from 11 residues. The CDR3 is CASKDSGGLFF. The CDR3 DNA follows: TGTGCCAGCAAAGATTCCGGGGGGCTGTTTTTT.